These 17 T cell receptor beta chains came from one sample sequenced in a study of blood T cell repertoires in COVID-19. Measured with immunoSEQ multiplex PCR; TCRdb has only the in-frame clones, and not every one. The sample has a few hundred thousand clones, 86% seen once; the top ten hold around 12%. Material for sequencing was peripheral blood. Receptors were obtained from a woman aged 65 to 85 with COVID-19, enrolled during active disease.

J is TRBJ2-6 and V is TRBV5-1, with TRBD1 identical over 10 bases. J was trimmed by 4 bases and V by 3 bases; bases with no gene match: 10. From germline, CDR1 is SGHRS and CDR2 YFSETQ. CDR3 length: 18 residues. CDR3 nucleotides: TGCGCCAGCAGCTCGGCGGGGACAGGGGCACGAGGGGCCAACGTCCTGACTTTC. Translation gives CASSSAGTGARGANVLTF.

This chain connects TRBV9 to TRBJ2-7; 7 bases line up with TRBD1. The CDR3 has 14 residues. CDR1 and CDR2 (germline): SGDLS, YYNGEE. Losses at the gene ends were 3 bases for V and 0 bases for J; bases not matched to a gene: 3. In DNA, the CDR3 is TGTGCCAGCAGCGGCACAGGGGCCTCCTACGAGCAGTACTTC. Amino acids: CASSGTGASYEQYF.

The V and J genes are TRBV24-1 and TRBJ2-1; 7 nucleotides line up with TRBD2. Germline-derived CDR1 and CDR2 are KGHDR and SFDVKD. V shed 4 bases and J 1 base; nucleotides not matched to a gene: 0. The CDR3 spans 14 residues. The CDR3 protein is CATSDGGSYNEQFF. CDR3 bases: TGTGCCACCAGTGACGGGGGGTCCTACAATGAGCAGTTCTTC.

The rearrangement uses TRBV4-3 and TRBJ1-3; no firm D call. The CDR3 has 16 amino acids. The germline V and J ends were trimmed by 0 bases and 0 bases, with 9 bases remaining between them. Germline CDR1 is LGHNA and CDR2 is YSLEER. The DNA for the CDR3 is TGCGCCAGCAGCCAAGACTGGAGGAGCTCTGGAAACACCATATATTTT. It codes for CASSQDWRSSGNTIYF.

This chain joins TRBV6-6 and TRBJ2-5, with 7 bases matching TRBD2. V lost 8 bases, J lost 2 bases, and 11 bases stayed unmatched. Germline V gives CDR1 MNHNY, CDR2 SVGAGI (reference sequence). The CDR3 extends over 15 amino acids. The CDR3 DNA sequence: TGTGCCAGCGCCCTGGGGGGGGGAAATCAAGAGACCCAGTACTTC. It is translated as CASALGGGNQETQYF.

The gene calls are TRBV4-1 and TRBJ2-2; 8 nucleotides match TRBD1. Germline assignment: CDR1 MGHRA and CDR2 YSYEKL. J was trimmed by 3 bases and V by 0 bases; bases with no gene match: 12. There are 19 residues in the CDR3. This chain's CDR3 is CASSQDSAGGGFDTGELFF. CDR3 in DNA: TGCGCCAGCAGCCAAGATAGCGCAGGGGGCGGGTTTGACACCGGGGAGCTGTTTTTT.

The chain employs TRBV7-8 and TRBJ1-5; unclear D gene. The CDR3 totals 15 residues. Looked up from germline, CDR1 is SGHVS and CDR2 is FQNEAQ. Trimming left V 4 bases short and J 0 bases short, with 10 bases between. CDR3 sequence reads: CASSSTLNSNQPQHF. CDR3 coding DNA: TGTGCCAGCAGCTCGACACTGAATAGCAATCAGCCCCAGCATTTT.

This sequence joins TRBV3-1 (or the pseudogene TRBV3-2) and TRBJ2-2; tentative D call: TRBD1 (5 bases). The CDR3 extends over 16 amino acids. Trimming cost V 1 base and J 3 bases, with 12 bases left between them. Germline V lookup: CDR1 LGHDT, CDR2 YNNKEL (reference sequence). The CDR3 protein is CASSQGYAGYTGELFF. CDR3 nucleotides: TGTGCCAGCAGCCAAGGTTATGCAGGGTACACCGGGGAGCTGTTTTTT.

The chain combines TRBV7-2 with TRBJ2-2; 10 nucleotides match TRBD2. CDR1 is SGHTA and CDR2 is FQGNSA in the germline V gene. The trim removed 7 bases at V and 0 bases at J, leaving 2 bases unmatched. CDR3 length: 15 amino acids. CDR3: CASTSGGPNTGELFF. CDR3 nucleotides: TGTGCCAGCACTAGCGGGGGACCGAACACCGGGGAGCTGTTTTTT. Combining the CDR3 with reference TRBV7-2 and TRBJ2-2 gives the whole variable domain GAGVSQSPSNKVTEKGKDVELRCDPISGHTALYWYRQSLGQGLEFLIYFQGNSAPDKSGLPSDRFSAERTGGSVSTLTIQRTQQEDSAVYLCASTSGGPNTGELFFGEGSRLTVL.

The rearrangement links TRBV27 to TRBJ1-6; TRBD1 matches 7 bases. Losses at the gene ends were 6 bases for V and 0 bases for J; bases not matched to a gene: 5. This CDR3 has 16 amino acids. Germline loops: CDR1 MNHEY, CDR2 SMNVEV (reference sequence). The CDR3 sequence is CASSKGDSSYNSPLHF. For the CDR3, the DNA is TGTGCCAGCAGCAAGGGGGACAGCTCCTATAATTCACCCCTCCACTTT.

The rearrangement links TRBV27 to TRBJ2-1; TRBD2 agrees at 9 bases. Trimming at V came to 3 bases and at J to 2 bases, leaving 2 bases not matched to a gene. This CDR3 region has 15 residues. Germline V lookup: CDR1 MNHEY, CDR2 SMNVEV (reference sequence). CDR3: CASSFERGAYNEQFF. As DNA, the CDR3 is TGTGCCAGCAGTTTTGAGCGGGGGGCCTACAATGAGCAGTTCTTC.

The genes are TRBV7-9 and TRBJ2-7; 9 bases align to TRBD1. CDR3 length: 15 amino acids. Unmatched junction bases numbered 7, after V lost 1 base and J lost 6 bases. CDR1 is SEHNR and CDR2 is FQNEAQ in the germline V gene (reference sequence). CDR3 sequence reads: CASSLGGTGFGEQYF. The CDR3 coding sequence is TGTGCCAGCAGCTTAGGAGGGACAGGGTTCGGCGAGCAGTACTTC.

Worth noting for this clone: Other DNA sequences in this sample translate to the same CDR3. This rearrangement joins TRBV24-1 to TRBJ1-3, with D hard to call. Germline CDR1 is KGHDR and CDR2 is SFDVKD. CDR3 length: 15 residues. Trimming left V 3 bases short and J 0 bases short, with 8 bases between. The CDR3 sequence: CATSDPRGSGNTIYF. The CDR3 coding sequence is TGTGCCACCAGTGATCCCAGAGGCTCTGGAAACACCATATATTTT.

This rearrangement joins TRBV7-9 to TRBJ1-4, with D perhaps matching TRBD1 (6 bases). The V end was cut by 7 bases, the J end by 0 bases, with 21 bases between. From germline, CDR1 is SEHNR and CDR2 FQNEAQ (reference sequence). The CDR3 is 18 amino acids. The DNA for the CDR3 is TGTGCCAGCAACCGGCAGGGGCGGGAGATTGCAACTAATGAAAAACTGTTTTTT. This codes for CASNRQGREIATNEKLFF.

The V gene is TRBV5-1, the J gene TRBJ1-5; D remains ambiguous. Germline V gene sequence: CDR1 SGHRS, CDR2 YFSETQ. V dropped 4 bases and J dropped 5 bases, with 16 bases sitting between them. The CDR3 contains 15 residues. The CDR3 loop reads CASSPGRAGDQPQHF. The CDR3, as DNA: TGCGCCAGCAGCCCCGGTCGTGCAGGCGATCAGCCCCAGCATTTT.

The rearrangement joins TRBV5-1 to TRBJ2-7, with D possibly matching TRBD1 (6 bases). The length of the CDR3 is 12 residues. Germline-derived CDR1 and CDR2 are SGHRS and YFSETQ. The V end lost 1 base, the J end lost 5 bases, and 7 bases lay between the germline ends. The CDR3 bases are TGCGCCAGCAGCTTGCCAGGGGACGAGCAGTACTTC. This encodes CASSLPGDEQYF. Full variable domain (outside the CDR3, taken from reference TRBV5-1 and TRBJ2-7): KAGVTQTPRYLIKTRGQQVTLSCSPISGHRSVSWYQQTPGQGLQFLFEYFSETQRNKGNFPGRFSGRQFSNSRSEMNVSTLELGDSALYLCASSLPGDEQYFGPGTRLTVT.

This clone turned up a few times. The chain has TRBV30 and TRBJ1-2; no definite D call. V was trimmed by 8 bases and J by 8 bases, leaving 15 bases between them. Per germline, CDR1 GTSNPN and CDR2 SVGIG (reference sequence). This CDR3 is built from 11 residues. CDR3 residues: CAADWAGGYTF. Written as DNA, the CDR3 is TGTGCCGCGGACTGGGCGGGGGGCTACACCTTC.